One and the same sample provided the 24 T cell receptor beta chains below, sequenced in a study of siplizumab effects on memory and regulatory T cells. The data were produced by immunoSEQ multiplex PCR, yet TCRdb's version contains in-frame clones alone and is incomplete. The sample lists about 100,000 clones, 75% to 95% occurring once. Sequences were obtained from CD4+ T cells sorted from blood. The receptors shown here come from a human donor in good health. Some clones in this sample may be carry-over from other donors' samples.

This CDR3 reads CASSFSGPSNTGELFF. CDR3 DNA sequence: TGCGCCAGCAGCTTTAGCGGGCCCTCGAACACCGGGGAGCTGTTTTTT. The chain links TRBV5-1 to TRBJ2-2; TRBD2 matches at 7 bases. The J segment lost 0 bases and the V segment lost 2 bases, leaving 4 bases of the junction unmatched. There are 16 residues in the CDR3. Germline V lookup: CDR1 SGHRS, CDR2 YFSETQ.

The J gene is TRBJ2-7, the V gene TRBV15; D gene unclear. The CDR3 runs 15 residues. Per the germline V gene, CDR1 is LNHNV and CDR2 is YYDKDF (reference sequence). The germline V and J ends were trimmed by 1 base and 4 bases, with 14 bases remaining between them. The CDR3 bases are TGTGCCACCAGCAGAGGATCTAAGGGCAGGTACGAGCAGTACTTC. It yields the protein CATSRGSKGRYEQYF.

CDR3: CASSSGANVLTF. CDR3 sequence (DNA): TGTGCCAGCAGCTCCGGGGCCAACGTCCTGACTTTC. This rearrangement joins TRBV6-5 to TRBJ2-6; D uncertain. Germline lookup yields CDR1 MNHEY and CDR2 SVGAGI. The V end was cut by 6 bases, the J end by 4 bases, with 4 bases between. The CDR3 length is 12 residues.

The V and J genes are TRBV5-4 and TRBJ1-6; 9 nucleotides match TRBD1. V shed 5 bases and J 5 bases; nucleotides not matched to a gene: 5. CDR1 SGHNT and CDR2 YYREEE come from the germline V gene (reference sequence). The CDR3 contains 15 residues. CDR3 loop: CASRTGTGNNSPLHF. The CDR3 DNA follows: TGTGCCAGCAGAACCGGGACAGGGAATAATTCACCCCTCCACTTT.

This rearrangement joins TRBV7-9 to TRBJ1-1; D is uncertain. The V gene lost 5 bases and the J gene lost 4 bases, with 23 bases spanning the gap. The CDR3 is made up of 17 amino acids. Germline assignment: CDR1 SEHNR and CDR2 FQNEAQ (reference sequence). CDR3 loop: CASSVDYGRRLTTEAFF. The CDR3 nucleotides read TGTGCCAGCAGCGTCGACTACGGTAGACGGCTGACCACTGAAGCTTTCTTT.

V is TRBV18 and J is TRBJ2-2; D is uncertain. Per the germline V gene, CDR1 is KGHSH and CDR2 is LQKENI. The germline V and J ends were trimmed by 2 bases and 0 bases, with 13 bases remaining between them. CDR3 length: 17 amino acids. Written as DNA, the CDR3 is TGTGCCAGCTCACCAATTCCGCAGTACGCGAACACCGGGGAGCTGTTTTTT. Protein: CASSPIPQYANTGELFF.

V gene TRBV18 combines with J gene TRBJ2-7, with 8 nucleotides matching TRBD1. The CDR3 runs 16 residues. Looked up from germline, CDR1 is KGHSH and CDR2 is LQKENI. After removal of 2 bases from V and 0 bases from J, the junction contained 6 bases not matched to a gene. As DNA, the CDR3 is TGTGCCAGCTCACCAGCCGGGACAGGCGTCTCCTACGAGCAGTACTTC. This sequence encodes CASSPAGTGVSYEQYF.

V and J are TRBV7-9 and TRBJ2-2; 9 bases align to TRBD1. Looked up from germline, CDR1 is SEHNR and CDR2 is FQNEAQ (reference sequence). This CDR3 comprises 16 residues. Trimming at V came to 4 bases and at J to 4 bases, leaving 7 bases not matched to a gene. The CDR3 loop is CASSSTGGKVTGELFF. CDR3 nucleotides: TGTGCCAGCAGCTCCACAGGGGGCAAGGTCACCGGGGAGCTGTTTTTT.

This rearrangement joins TRBV29-1 to TRBJ1-4; TRBD1 matches 7 bases. Germline V CDR1 and CDR2: SQVTM, ANQGSEA. The V and J ends lost 4 bases and 5 bases, in that order; junction bases with no gene match: 4. The CDR3 is 13 amino acids. The CDR3 here is CSVGDSRNEKLFF. DNA for the CDR3: TGCAGCGTTGGGGACAGCCGCAATGAAAAACTGTTTTTT. The whole variable domain, filled in from reference TRBV29-1 and TRBJ1-4, reads SAVISQKPSRDICQRGTSLTIQCQVDSQVTMMFWYRQQPGQSLTLIATANQGSEATYESGFVIDKFPISRPNLTFSTLTVSNMSPEDSSIYLCSVGDSRNEKLFFGSGTQLSVL.

This chain connects TRBV28 to TRBJ2-2, with 9 positions matching TRBD1. The V gene's germline CDR1 is MDHEN and CDR2 SYDVKM. This CDR3 has 15 residues. V shed 8 bases and J 1 base; nucleotides not matched to a gene: 5. The CDR3 DNA follows: TGTGCCAGCGGACGGGACAGGGTGAACACCGGGGAGCTGTTTTTT. Residues: CASGRDRVNTGELFF.

The chain employs TRBV5-1 and TRBJ1-3; D might be TRBD1 (6 bases). The CDR3 is made up of 15 amino acids. Trimming cost V 2 bases and J 1 base, with 10 bases left between them. Germline assignment: CDR1 SGHRS and CDR2 YFSETQ. The CDR3 bases are TGCGCCAGCAGCTTATCCGGGACATCTGGAAACACCATATATTTT. This sequence encodes CASSLSGTSGNTIYF. Variable domain in full (rest from reference TRBV5-1 and TRBJ1-3): KAGVTQTPRYLIKTRGQQVTLSCSPISGHRSVSWYQQTPGQGLQFLFEYFSETQRNKGNFPGRFSGRQFSNSRSEMNVSTLELGDSALYLCASSLSGTSGNTIYFGEGSWLTVV.

The genes are TRBV5-1 and TRBJ2-1, with D hard to call. CDR1 is SGHRS and CDR2 is YFSETQ in the germline V gene. The CDR3 has 16 residues. The V end was cut by 2 bases, the J end by 0 bases, with 12 bases between. DNA for the CDR3: TGCGCCAGCAGCTTTGAACAGTGGGGCTCCTACAATGAGCAGTTCTTC. It encodes CASSFEQWGSYNEQFF.

V gene TRBV6-5 combines with J gene TRBJ2-1, with D maybe TRBD2 (5 bases). In germline, CDR1 is MNHEY, CDR2 SVGAGI. The CDR3 runs 13 residues. The V and J ends lost 8 bases and 0 bases respectively, with 8 bases between them. The CDR3: CASQLDSYNEQFF. For the CDR3, the DNA is TGTGCCAGCCAACTAGACTCCTACAATGAGCAGTTCTTC.

The V and J genes are TRBV5-1 and TRBJ1-4; D is possibly TRBD1 (6 bases). The V and J ends lost 0 bases and 3 bases respectively, with 12 bases between them. The germline CDR1 and CDR2 sequences are SGHRS and YFSETQ. The CDR3 spans 16 residues. In DNA form, the CDR3 reads TGCGCCAGCAGCTTGGAGGGGGATTTGGCTAATGAAAAACTGTTTTTT. This encodes CASSLEGDLANEKLFF.

The J gene is TRBJ2-5, the V gene TRBV11-2; D perhaps matches TRBD1 (5 bases). CDR1 and CDR2 (germline): SGHAT, FQNNGV. This CDR3 contains 12 residues. V was cut by 1 base and J by 5 bases, with 5 bases left in between. The CDR3 is CASSLAGETQYF. Here the CDR3 DNA reads TGTGCCAGCAGCTTAGCAGGGGAGACCCAGTACTTC.

The chain employs TRBV2 and TRBJ2-7; D may be TRBD1 (5 bases). The CDR3 runs 16 residues. Between the trimmed V and J ends, which lost 4 bases and 0 bases, there was a span of 16 bases. Germline V gene sequence: CDR1 SNHLY, CDR2 FYNNEI. The CDR3 nucleotides read TGTGCCAGCAGTGCCCCCCCGACAGCGAGCTCCTACGAGCAGTACTTC. Amino acids: CASSAPPTASSYEQYF.

The chain links TRBV28 to TRBJ2-3; no clear D gene. The germline gives CDR1 MDHEN, CDR2 SYDVKM. This CDR3 has 13 amino acids. V lost 3 bases to trimming and J lost 2 bases, with 6 bases between them. CDR3 residues: CASSLGSTDTQYF. The CDR3, as DNA: TGTGCCAGCAGTTTGGGATCCACAGATACGCAGTATTTT.

The rearrangement joins TRBV28 to TRBJ2-5; 8 nucleotides match TRBD2. The J call is in doubt because the DNA end fits TRBJ2-7 better. The CDR3 spans 13 residues. The V gene's germline CDR1 is MDHEN and CDR2 SYDVKM. The CDR3 protein is CASSFHGRDEQYF. The CDR3 bases are TGTGCCAGCAGTTTTCACGGGAGGGACGAGCAGTACTTC.

The rearrangement links TRBV29-1 to TRBJ2-7; 12 bases fit TRBD1. Germline V CDR1 and CDR2: SQVTM, ANQGSEA. V lost 3 bases and J lost 7; bases outside the gene matches: 10. There are 15 residues in the CDR3. The CDR3 loop reads CSVESLGQGAWEQYF. DNA for the CDR3: TGCAGCGTTGAGTCTCTGGGACAGGGGGCATGGGAGCAGTACTTC.

CDR3 in amino acids: CAWSVYSQASTDTQYF. CDR3 DNA sequence: TGTGCCTGGAGTGTGTACTCCCAGGCGAGCACAGATACGCAGTATTTT. The chain combines TRBV30 with TRBJ2-3; D gene ambiguous. In germline, CDR1 is GTSNPN, CDR2 SVGIG (reference sequence). The length of the CDR3 is 16 residues. Trimming pared 0 bases from V and 0 bases from J, leaving 13 bases between.

This clone has just one count. The chain is built from TRBV13 and TRBJ2-3; no clear D gene. The germline V gene encodes CDR1 PRHDT and CDR2 FYEKMQ (reference sequence). With 3 bases removed from V and 4 bases from J, the gap between germline ends came to 5 bases. This CDR3 is 12 amino acids long. Written as DNA, the CDR3 is TGTGCCAGCAGCTTGCGACCAGATACGCAGTATTTT. This codes for CASSLRPDTQYF.

The chain carries TRBV5-1 and TRBJ1-4, with no clear D. Germline CDR1 reads SGHRS; CDR2 reads YFSETQ. V was trimmed by 6 bases and J by 1 base, leaving 13 bases between them. This CDR3 is 15 amino acids long. CDR3 nucleotide sequence: TGCGCCAGCACCCCCTCGATAGGAACTAATGAAAAACTGTTTTTT. The encoded protein is CASTPSIGTNEKLFF.

The chain carries TRBV15 and TRBJ1-5; 9 nucleotides line up with TRBD1. Germline V gives CDR1 LNHNV, CDR2 YYDKDF (reference sequence). Unmatched junction bases numbered 6, after V lost 1 base and J lost 5 bases. This CDR3 is 16 amino acids long. Here the CDR3 DNA reads TGTGCCACCAGCAGAGGGACAGGGGTAACTGATCAGCCCCAGCATTTT. Amino acids: CATSRGTGVTDQPQHF.

This clone occurred once. Its ends do not fully match the called genes, so a read error is possible. The chain uses TRBV4-2 and TRBJ1-3; tentative D call: TRBD1 (6 bases). Germline V CDR1 and CDR2: LGHNA, YNFKEQ. This CDR3 region has 13 residues. CDR3 DNA sequence: TGTGCCAGCAGCCAAGACCTTCTTAGTGGACAGTTTTTT. Protein product: CASSQDLLSGQFF.